This TCR beta chain was recorded in a study of response to subunit inactivated influenza vaccine. Whole-study results and caveats: Each seasonal influenza vaccination recruits few new T cells, the authors suggested.

This clonotype showed up many times. Its antigen is still unknown. TCRdb re-called the RT-PCR reads through MiXCR, storing one row per CDR3 protein. The data show 150,000 or so distinct CDR3 sequences, about a tenth seen once. The CDR3 contains 13 residues. Trimming shortened V by 7 bases and J by 1 base, and 8 bases separated the two germline ends. The V gene's germline CDR1 is SEHNR and CDR2 FQNEAQ (reference sequence). V usage is TRBV7-9 and J usage is TRBJ1-5; TRBD1 is a possible D gene (5 bases). Sample: non-naive T cells sorted from PBMCs, taken 40 to 50 days after vaccination. The sequence came from a man aged 50 or older who received an inactivated influenza vaccine. The CDR3 coding sequence is TGTGCCAGCACCCAGGGCAGCAATCAGCCCCAGCATTTT. This gives the protein CASTQGSNQPQHF.